Sequencing of this TCR beta chain was carried out in a study of response to subunit inactivated influenza vaccine. Using its own MiXCR run on the RT-PCR reads, TCRdb lists one record per CDR3 protein. This sample has about 180,000 distinct CDR3 sequences, with about a tenth found just once. This clonotype was recorded at least ten times. What it recognizes is unknown. Study-wide results and caveats: Authors proposed each seasonal influenza vaccination draws in few new T cells.

Trimming took off 6 bases at V and 0 bases at J, with 12 bases between the two ends. Germline CDR1 MNHEY, CDR2 SMNVEV (reference sequence). The CDR3 extends over 16 amino acids. This TCR was recovered from a man in his forties or fifties who received an inactivated influenza vaccine. V is TRBV27 and J is TRBJ1-6, with unresolved D. Specimen: non-naive T cells sorted from PBMCs, collected on the day of vaccination. The CDR3 here is CASRNGASSYNSPLHF. DNA for the CDR3: TGTGCCAGCAGAAATGGAGCTAGCTCCTATAATTCACCCCTCCACTTT.